The present T cell receptor (beta chain) was sequenced within a study of shared clonotypes between healthy human individuals. Study overall: The study used three CD4 naive, three CD4 memory, two CD8 naive and one CD8 memory plate per donor.

Regarding the study as a whole: Compared with clonotypes that all four donors shared, non-shared clonotypes had lower generation probabilities. Even with large depth, rarefaction showed that sorted-subset sequencing was incomplete.

This clone is a singleton in its sample. What it recognizes is unknown. Replicate PCRs from sorted subsets contained roughly 220 ng DNA, which is 31,000 or so T cell genomes. Sequenced by immunoSEQ multiplex PCR; TCRdb stores in-frame clones only, minus some. The data hold around 1.5 million clones, with about 98% observed a single time. CDR1 SGHAT and CDR2 FQNNGV come from the germline V gene. This CDR3 contains 13 residues. Between the trimmed V and J ends, which lost 5 bases and 0 bases, there was a span of 8 bases. This TCR derives from a man in his thirties or forties in good health. The V and J genes are TRBV11-2 and TRBJ2-7; D possibly matches TRBD1 or TRBD2 (5 bases each). Sequenced material: naive CD4+ T cells sorted from blood. Stated subset: CD45RA+ positively selected. CDR3 DNA sequence: TGTGCCAGCAGCCGGGGCATCTCCTACGAGCAGTACTTC. This translates into CASSRGISYEQYF. Complete variable domain (other parts from reference TRBV11-2 and TRBJ2-7): EAGVAQSPRYKIIEKRQSVAFWCNPISGHATLYWYQQILGQGPKLLIQFQNNGVVDDSQLPKDRFSAERLKGVDSTLKIQPAKLEDSAVYLCASSRGISYEQYFGPGTRLTVT.